A selection of T cell receptor beta chains follows, all from one sample in a study of vaccination and CD4 T cells after COVID-19. From the PCR reads, TCRdb called clonotypes with MiXCR, one entry per CDR3 protein. The data show 14,000 or so distinct CDR3 sequences, less than 30% seen once. Antigen specificity for these receptors is unknown. Sequences were obtained from cultured CD4+ T cells from blood. The origin of the receptors is a human donor with COVID-19. The CDR3 runs from the conserved cysteine through the conserved F or W. A D gene is named only where the DNA matches it firmly. Clone size is stated in some rows and not others, as once, few, many or a class when expanded.

d_gene: TRBD1; abundance: .; j_gene: TRBJ2-3; v_gene: TRBV2; CDR3aa: CASRGGTGGGPTTDTQYF; CDR3nt: TGTGCCAGCAGGGGAGGGACAGGGGGCGGACCTACCACAGATACGCAGTATTTT
d_gene: .; abundance: few; j_gene: TRBJ1-1; v_gene: TRBV19; CDR3aa: CASSRPGTRNTEAFF; CDR3nt: TGTGCCAGTAGTCGGCCAGGGACTAGGAACACTGAAGCTTTCTTT
d_gene: TRBD1; abundance: few; j_gene: TRBJ1-2; v_gene: TRBV5-4; CDR3aa: CASSLGQGSANYGYTF; CDR3nt: TGTGCCAGCAGCTTGGGACAGGGTTCAGCTAACTATGGCTACACCTTC
d_gene: .; abundance: .; j_gene: TRBJ2-2; v_gene: TRBV9; CDR3aa: CASSVDPGEKTTGELFF; CDR3nt: TGTGCCAGCAGCGTAGACCCCGGGGAGAAAACCACCGGGGAGCTGTTTTTT
d_gene: TRBD2; abundance: few; j_gene: TRBJ2-1; v_gene: TRBV7-8; CDR3aa: CASSFMGASGVNNEQFF; CDR3nt: TGTGCCAGCAGCTTTATGGGTGCTAGCGGGGTTAACAATGAGCAGTTCTTC
d_gene: .; abundance: .; j_gene: TRBJ1-1; v_gene: TRBV27; CDR3aa: CASSGVGTEAFF; CDR3nt: TGTGCCAGTTCGGGGGTTGGCACTGAAGCTTTCTTT
d_gene: .; abundance: .; j_gene: TRBJ2-7; v_gene: TRBV11-2; CDR3aa: CASSSIVWGSYEQYF; CDR3nt: TGTGCCAGCAGCTCCATAGTGTGGGGTTCCTACGAGCAGTACTTC
d_gene: TRBD2; abundance: few; j_gene: TRBJ2-5; v_gene: TRBV11-3; CDR3aa: CASSFGSIAGGAQETQYF; CDR3nt: TGTGCCAGCAGCTTTGGATCGATAGCGGGGGGAGCACAAGAGACCCAGTACTTC
d_gene: .; abundance: few; j_gene: TRBJ1-1; v_gene: TRBV6-1; CDR3aa: CASRDGGTMNTEAFF; CDR3nt: TGTGCCAGCAGAGACGGGGGTACTATGAACACTGAAGCTTTCTTT
d_gene: .; abundance: few; j_gene: TRBJ2-5; v_gene: TRBV5-4; CDR3aa: CASSRPQETQYF; CDR3nt: TGTGCCAGCAGCCGTCCCCAAGAGACCCAGTACTTC
d_gene: .; abundance: few; j_gene: TRBJ1-3; v_gene: TRBV10-3; CDR3aa: CAISDVGRGSGNTIYF; CDR3nt: TGTGCCATCAGTGACGTAGGGAGAGGCTCTGGAAACACCATATATTTT
d_gene: .; abundance: few; j_gene: TRBJ1-4; v_gene: TRBV29-1; CDR3aa: CSVARGGREKLFF; CDR3nt: TGCAGCGTTGCGAGGGGTGGTCGGGAAAAACTGTTTTTT
d_gene: TRBD1; abundance: .; j_gene: TRBJ2-7; v_gene: TRBV2; CDR3aa: CASTRIRGQGATEQYF; CDR3nt: TGTGCCAGCACCCGAATCCGAGGACAGGGGGCGACCGAGCAGTACTTC
d_gene: .; abundance: .; j_gene: TRBJ2-2; v_gene: TRBV2; CDR3aa: CASSGDITGELFF; CDR3nt: TGTGCCAGCAGTGGGGACATCACCGGGGAGCTGTTTTTT
d_gene: .; abundance: few; j_gene: TRBJ2-2; v_gene: TRBV11-3; CDR3aa: CASSGGTGTGELFF; CDR3nt: TGTGCCAGCAGCGGAGGGACGGGCACCGGGGAGCTGTTTTTT
d_gene: .; abundance: .; j_gene: TRBJ2-7; v_gene: TRBV7-2; CDR3aa: CASSLDIWQNPHEQYF; CDR3nt: TGTGCCAGCAGCTTAGATATATGGCAGAATCCCCACGAGCAGTACTTC
d_gene: TRBD1; abundance: .; j_gene: TRBJ2-3; v_gene: TRBV27; CDR3aa: CASRLLYRQGATDTQYF; CDR3nt: TGTGCCAGCAGGCTCCTATATCGGCAGGGGGCCACAGATACGCAGTATTTT
d_gene: .; abundance: .; j_gene: TRBJ1-2; v_gene: TRBV5-8; CDR3aa: CASSSGPPPFGGYTF; CDR3nt: TGTGCCAGCAGCTCAGGGCCACCTCCTTTCGGTGGCTACACCTTC